This T cell receptor (beta chain) comes out of a study of blood T cells in healthy people across ages. In terms of origin and age, donors were healthy Caucasian individuals from Russia aged roughly 6 to 100. Regarding this clonotype: The junction and the germline gene differ at one end; a read error may be behind it.

Primed by a sample-barcoded 5' primer and a J-beta primer mix, a second PCR proceeded for about 6 to 11 cycles. From the 5' RACE reads, TCRdb called clonotypes with MiXCR, one entry per CDR3 protein. In the table there are around 2 million distinct CDR3 sequences, 35% to 50% of which are singletons. Material: blood. The receptor comes from a human donor in good health.

Here the CDR3 reads CAGSGGGPLSGTDTQYF. The CDR3 DNA is TGTGCCGGCAGCGGCGGAGGACCACTAAGTGGGACAGATACGCAGTATTTT. The chain links TRBV9 to TRBJ2-3, with D possibly TRBD2 on 5 matching bases. The CDR3 has 17 amino acids. The germline gives CDR1 SGDLS, CDR2 YYNGEE.